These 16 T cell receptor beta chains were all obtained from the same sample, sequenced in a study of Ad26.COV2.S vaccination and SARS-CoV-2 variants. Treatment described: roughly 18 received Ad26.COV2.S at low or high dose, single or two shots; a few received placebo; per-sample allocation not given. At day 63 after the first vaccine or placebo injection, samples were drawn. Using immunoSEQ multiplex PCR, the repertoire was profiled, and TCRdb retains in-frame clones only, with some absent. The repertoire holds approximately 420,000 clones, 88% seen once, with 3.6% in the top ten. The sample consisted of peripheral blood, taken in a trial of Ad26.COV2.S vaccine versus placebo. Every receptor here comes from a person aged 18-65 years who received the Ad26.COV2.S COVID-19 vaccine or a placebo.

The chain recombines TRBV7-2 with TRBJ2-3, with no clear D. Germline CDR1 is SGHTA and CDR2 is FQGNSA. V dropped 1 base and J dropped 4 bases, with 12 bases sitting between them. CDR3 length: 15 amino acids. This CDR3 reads CASSLVAMTPDTQYF. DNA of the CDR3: TGTGCCAGCAGCTTAGTGGCTATGACCCCAGATACGCAGTATTTT.

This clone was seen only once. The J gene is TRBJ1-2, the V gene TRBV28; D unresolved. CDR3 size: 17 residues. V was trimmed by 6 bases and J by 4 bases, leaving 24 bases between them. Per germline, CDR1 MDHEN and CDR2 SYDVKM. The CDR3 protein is CASSRPRGNSWRYGYTF. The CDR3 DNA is TGTGCCAGCAGCCGTCCCCGGGGAAACTCTTGGCGCTATGGCTACACCTTC.

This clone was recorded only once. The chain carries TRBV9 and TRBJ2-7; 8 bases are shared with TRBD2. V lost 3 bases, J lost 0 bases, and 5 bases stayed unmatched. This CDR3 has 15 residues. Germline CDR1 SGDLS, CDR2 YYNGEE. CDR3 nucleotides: TGTGCCAGCAGCGCGAGCGGGGGATTCTCCTACGAGCAGTACTTC. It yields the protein CASSASGGFSYEQYF.

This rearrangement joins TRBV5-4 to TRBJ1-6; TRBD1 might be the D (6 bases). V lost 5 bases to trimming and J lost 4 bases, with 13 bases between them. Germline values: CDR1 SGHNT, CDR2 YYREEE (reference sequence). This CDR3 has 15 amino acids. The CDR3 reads CASRGTGPYNSPLHF. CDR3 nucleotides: TGTGCCAGCAGAGGTACAGGGCCTTATAATTCACCCCTCCACTTT.

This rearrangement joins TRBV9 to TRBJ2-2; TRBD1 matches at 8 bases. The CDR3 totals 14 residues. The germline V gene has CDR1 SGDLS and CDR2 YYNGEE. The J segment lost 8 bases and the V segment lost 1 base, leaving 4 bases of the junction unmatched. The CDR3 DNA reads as TGTGCCAGCAGCGTAAGGACAGGGTCTGGGGAGCTGTTTTTT. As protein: CASSVRTGSGELFF.

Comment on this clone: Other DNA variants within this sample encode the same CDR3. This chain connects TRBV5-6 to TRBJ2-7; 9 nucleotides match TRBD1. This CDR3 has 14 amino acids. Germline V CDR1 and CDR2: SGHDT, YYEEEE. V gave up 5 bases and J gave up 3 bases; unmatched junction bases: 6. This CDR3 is CASRPGQGIYEQYF. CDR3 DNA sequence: TGTGCCAGCAGACCGGGACAGGGAATCTACGAGCAGTACTTC.

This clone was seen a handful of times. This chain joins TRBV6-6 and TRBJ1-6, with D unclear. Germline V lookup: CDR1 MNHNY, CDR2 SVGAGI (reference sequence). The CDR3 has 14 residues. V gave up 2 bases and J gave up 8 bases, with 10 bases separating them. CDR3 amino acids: CASSYRVRDSPLHF. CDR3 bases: TGTGCCAGCAGTTACAGGGTGCGGGATTCACCCCTCCACTTT.

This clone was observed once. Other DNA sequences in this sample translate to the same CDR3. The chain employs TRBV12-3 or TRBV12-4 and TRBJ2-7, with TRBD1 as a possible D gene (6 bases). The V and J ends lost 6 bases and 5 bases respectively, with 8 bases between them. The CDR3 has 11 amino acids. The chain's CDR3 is CASSYRDEQYF. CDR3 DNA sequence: TGTGCCAGCAGCTACAGGGACGAGCAGTACTTC.

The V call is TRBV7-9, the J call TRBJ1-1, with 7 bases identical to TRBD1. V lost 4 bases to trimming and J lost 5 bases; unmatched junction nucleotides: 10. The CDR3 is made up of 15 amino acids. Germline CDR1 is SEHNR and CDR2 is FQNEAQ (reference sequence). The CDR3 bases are TGTGCCAGCAGCTCGGACAGGTTGTTGAGGACTGAAGCTTTCTTT. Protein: CASSSDRLLRTEAFF. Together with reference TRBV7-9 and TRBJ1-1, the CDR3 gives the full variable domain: DTGVSQNPRHKITKRGQNVTFRCDPISEHNRLYWYRQTLGQGPEFLTYFQNEAQLEKSRLLSDRFSAERPKGSFSTLEIQRTEQGDSAMYLCASSSDRLLRTEAFFGQGTRLTVV.

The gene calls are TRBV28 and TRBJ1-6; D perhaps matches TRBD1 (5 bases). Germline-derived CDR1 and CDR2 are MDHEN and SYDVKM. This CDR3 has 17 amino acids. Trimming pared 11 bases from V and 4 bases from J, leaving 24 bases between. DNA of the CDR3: TGTGCCGCTCAATTTGGGGACGGCCGGCGGTATAATTCACCCCTCCACTTT. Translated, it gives CAAQFGDGRRYNSPLHF.

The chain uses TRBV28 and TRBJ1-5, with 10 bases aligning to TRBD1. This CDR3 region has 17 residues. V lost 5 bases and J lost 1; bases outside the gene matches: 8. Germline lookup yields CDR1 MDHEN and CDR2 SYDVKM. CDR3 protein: CASSRPGQGKSNQPQHF. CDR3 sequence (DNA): TGTGCCAGCAGTAGACCGGGACAGGGGAAGAGCAATCAGCCCCAGCATTTT. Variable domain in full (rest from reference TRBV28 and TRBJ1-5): DVKVTQSSRYLVKRTGEKVFLECVQDMDHENMFWYRQDPGLGLRLIYFSYDVKMKEKGDIPEGYSVSREKKERFSLILESASTNQTSMYLCASSRPGQGKSNQPQHFGDGTRLSIL.

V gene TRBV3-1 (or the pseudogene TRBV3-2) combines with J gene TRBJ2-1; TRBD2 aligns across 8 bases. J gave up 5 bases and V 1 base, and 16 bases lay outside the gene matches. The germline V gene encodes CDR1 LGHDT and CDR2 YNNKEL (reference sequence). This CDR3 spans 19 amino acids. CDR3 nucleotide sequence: TGTGCCAGCAGCCAAGGGGGGGCTAGCGGGTCCCGGATGAACAATGAGCAGTTCTTC. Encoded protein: CASSQGGASGSRMNNEQFF.

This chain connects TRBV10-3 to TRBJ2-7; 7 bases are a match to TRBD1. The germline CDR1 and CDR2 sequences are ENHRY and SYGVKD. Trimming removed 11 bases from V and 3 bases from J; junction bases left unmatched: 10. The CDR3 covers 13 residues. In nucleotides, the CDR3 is TGTGCCCTCAAGGGGGCACCAGTCTACGAGCAGTACTTC. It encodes CALKGAPVYEQYF.

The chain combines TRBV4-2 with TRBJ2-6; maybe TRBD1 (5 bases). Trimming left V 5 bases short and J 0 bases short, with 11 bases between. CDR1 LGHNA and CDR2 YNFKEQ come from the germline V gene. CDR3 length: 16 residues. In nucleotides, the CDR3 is TGTGCCAGCAGCGAAACAGGAAGCTCTGGGGCCAACGTCCTGACTTTC. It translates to CASSETGSSGANVLTF.

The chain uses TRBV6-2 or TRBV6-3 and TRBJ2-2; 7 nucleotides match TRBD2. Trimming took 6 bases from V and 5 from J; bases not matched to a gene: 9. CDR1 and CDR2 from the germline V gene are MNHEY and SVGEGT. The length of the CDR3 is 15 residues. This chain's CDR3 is CASSEGGDWTGELFF. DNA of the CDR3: TGTGCCAGCAGCGAGGGAGGGGACTGGACCGGGGAGCTGTTTTTT.

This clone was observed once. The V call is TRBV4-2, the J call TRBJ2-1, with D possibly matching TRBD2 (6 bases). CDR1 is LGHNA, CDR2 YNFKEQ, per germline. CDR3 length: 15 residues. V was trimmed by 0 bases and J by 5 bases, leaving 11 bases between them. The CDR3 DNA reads TGTGCCAGCAGCCAAGATCGGGGAGGTAACAATGAGCAGTTCTTC. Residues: CASSQDRGGNNEQFF.